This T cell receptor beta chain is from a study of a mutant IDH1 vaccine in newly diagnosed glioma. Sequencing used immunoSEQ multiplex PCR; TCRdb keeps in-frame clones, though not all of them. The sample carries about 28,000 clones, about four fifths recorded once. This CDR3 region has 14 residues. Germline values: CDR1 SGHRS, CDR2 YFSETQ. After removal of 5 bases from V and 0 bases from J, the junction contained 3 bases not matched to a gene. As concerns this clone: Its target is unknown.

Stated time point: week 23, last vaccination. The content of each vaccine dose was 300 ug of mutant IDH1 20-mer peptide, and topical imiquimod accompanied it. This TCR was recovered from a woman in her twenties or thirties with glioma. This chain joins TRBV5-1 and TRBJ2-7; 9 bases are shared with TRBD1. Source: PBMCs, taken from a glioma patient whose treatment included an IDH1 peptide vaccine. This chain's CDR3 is CASRLTGGSYEQYF. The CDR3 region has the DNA TGCGCCAGCAGATTGACAGGGGGCTCCTACGAGCAGTACTTC. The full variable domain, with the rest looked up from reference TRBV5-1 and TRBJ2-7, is KAGVTQTPRYLIKTRGQQVTLSCSPISGHRSVSWYQQTPGQGLQFLFEYFSETQRNKGNFPGRFSGRQFSNSRSEMNVSTLELGDSALYLCASRLTGGSYEQYFGPGTRLTVT.